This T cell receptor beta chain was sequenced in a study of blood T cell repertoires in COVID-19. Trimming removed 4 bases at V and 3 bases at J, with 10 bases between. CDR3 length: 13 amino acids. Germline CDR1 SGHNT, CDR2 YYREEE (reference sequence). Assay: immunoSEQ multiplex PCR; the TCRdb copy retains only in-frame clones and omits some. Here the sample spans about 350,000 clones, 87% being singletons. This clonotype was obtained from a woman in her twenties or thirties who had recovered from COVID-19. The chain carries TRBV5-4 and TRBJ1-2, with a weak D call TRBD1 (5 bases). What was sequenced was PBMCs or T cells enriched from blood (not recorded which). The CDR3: CASSLEQDYGYTF. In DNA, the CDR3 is TGTGCCAGCAGCCTAGAACAGGACTATGGCTACACCTTC.